The 3 T cell receptor beta chains reported below all come from one sample, sequenced in a study of shared clonotypes between healthy human individuals. Clones were sequenced by immunoSEQ multiplex PCR, and TCRdb holds only the in-frame ones, with some missing. The sample shows some 2.3 million clones, just over 90% of them seen only once. Material: naive CD4+ T cells from PBMCs. The subset: CD45RA+ positively selected. The receptors come from a man younger than 35 in good health. Some clones in this sample may be carry-over from other donors' samples.

The CDR3 protein is CASSLRGTHEQYF. The CDR3 DNA sequence: TGTGCCAGCAGTTTACGAGGGACCCACGAGCAGTACTTC. The chain has TRBV28 and TRBJ2-7, with D perhaps assigned TRBD1 or TRBD2 (5 bases each). The length of the CDR3 is 13 residues. The germline gives CDR1 MDHEN, CDR2 SYDVKM. V lost 2 bases, J lost 5 bases, and 10 bases lay in between.

This clone is a singleton in its sample. The V call is TRBV6-1, the J call TRBJ2-7, with D hard to call. The length of the CDR3 is 12 residues. The germline gives CDR1 MNHNS, CDR2 SASEGT. V was shortened by 2 bases and J by 6 bases, with 8 bases between the two germline ends. The CDR3 reads CASSESQFEQYF. The CDR3 bases are TGTGCCAGCAGTGAAAGTCAGTTCGAGCAGTACTTC.

The gene calls are TRBV29-1 and TRBJ1-3, with a weak D call TRBD1 (6 bases). The CDR3 is 11 residues long. In germline, CDR1 is SQVTM, CDR2 ANQGSEA. V shed 3 bases and J shed 8 bases, with 8 bases lying between them. CDR3 sequence: CSVDRGDTIYF. Here the CDR3 DNA reads TGCAGCGTTGATAGGGGGGACACCATATATTTT.